This T cell receptor (beta chain) was documented in a study of T and B cells in COVID-19 patients. Study information: Most recovered patients had mild to moderate COVID-19 treated as outpatients. Median age was approximately 34 years in the recovered cohort and around 64 years in the active-infection cohort.

Blood genomic DNA input for TRB amplification was 250-500 ng. Whole-study findings and limits: Highly clonal in active COVID-19, TRB repertoires exceeded healthy-donor diversity and richness at recovery. Blood from mildly ill patients while symptomatic, and early samples from severe cases, were scarce.

With respect to this clonotype: Its specificity is not known.

Germline values: CDR1 LGHNA, CDR2 YSLEER. Trimming pared 0 bases from V and 9 bases from J, leaving 18 bases between. The CDR3 runs to 15 residues. TRB rearrangements were amplified by multiplex PCR with BIOMED2 TRB-A/B primers. TCRdb re-derived calls from the multiplex PCR reads in MiXCR, one entry per CDR3 protein. This sample yields about 5,800 distinct CDR3 sequences, of which roughly 27% are seen a single time; about 20% belongs to the top ten. This chain uses TRBV4-3 with TRBJ2-7; D call uncertain. The source is a human donor with active COVID-19. Sequencing was done on a sample of blood. The CDR3 region is CASSQDLLAANMQYF. The CDR3 DNA reads TGCGCCAGCAGCCAAGATCTCTTGGCAGCCAACATGCAGTACTTC.